The 21 T cell receptor beta chains given below trace back to one sample, sequenced in a study of kidney transplant recipient with SARS-CoV-2 infection. TCRdb reanalysed the reads using MiXCR and keeps one entry per CDR3 protein. The sample lists under 300,000 distinct CDR3 sequences, about 30% occurring once. The sample in question was a blood sample, obtained at baseline and between days 110 and 120 from a kidney transplant recipient. All receptors come from a male patient younger than 45 who had COVID-19 and was a kidney transplant recipient. Some of the T cells may derive from the graft donor.

This clonotype was counted ten times or more. The J gene is TRBJ1-1, the V gene TRBV6-5; D is perhaps TRBD1 (5 bases). Germline lookup yields CDR1 MNHEY and CDR2 SVGAGI. CDR3 size: 17 residues. V was shortened by 4 bases and J by 0 bases, with 18 bases between the two germline ends. Here the CDR3 reads CASSFSGPSTLNTEAFF. As DNA, the CDR3 is TGTGCCAGCAGTTTTTCGGGACCGTCGACCTTGAACACTGAAGCTTTCTTT.

This clonotype was seen many times. V is TRBV20-1 and J is TRBJ2-7; 7 bases are a match to TRBD2. The CDR3 is 14 residues long. In germline, CDR1 is DFQATT, CDR2 SNEGSKA (reference sequence). Trimming cost V 3 bases and J 0 bases; bases outside gene matches: 5. The CDR3: CSASNGLVSYEQYF. CDR3 sequence (DNA): TGCAGTGCTAGTAACGGACTAGTCTCCTACGAGCAGTACTTC.

This clonotype came up once. A much larger clone differs from this one at a single base, so this may be a read error. The chain carries TRBV7-2 and TRBJ1-5; 8 bases fit TRBD1. This CDR3 spans 15 amino acids. Germline V gene lookup returns CDR1 SGHTA and CDR2 FQGNSA. The CDR3 DNA reads TGTGCCAGAAGCTTAGACAGGGGAGGCAATCAGCCCCAGCATTTT. It codes for CARSLDRGGNQPQHF.

Concerning this clonotype itself: A read error may be the cause here, since a much bigger clone is one base away. For the CDR3, the DNA is TGCGCCAGCACTAAGAGACAGGGGAGTGGCGGCTACACCTTC. Amino acid sequence: CASTKRQGSGGYTF. V usage is TRBV5-1 and J usage is TRBJ1-2; 8 bases fit TRBD1. Per the germline V gene, CDR1 is SGHRS and CDR2 is YFSETQ. The CDR3 length is 14 residues. The V gene end was trimmed by 6 bases and the J gene end by 8 bases; junction bases not matched to a gene: 12. Full variable domain (outside the CDR3, taken from reference TRBV5-1 and TRBJ1-2): KAGVTQTPRYLIKTRGQQVTLSCSPISGHRSVSWYQQTPGQGLQFLFEYFSETQRNKGNFPGRFSGRQFSNSRSEMNVSTLELGDSALYLCASTKRQGSGGYTFGSGTRLTVV.

The count of this clonotype is one. A clone one base away is much larger, so this may be a read error. This chain links TRBV12-3 or TRBV12-4 with TRBJ2-7; 7 nucleotides line up with TRBD1. The CDR3 spans 13 residues. The CDR3 region is CASTRQGEGERYF. In nucleotides, the CDR3 is TGTGCCAGCACACGACAGGGAGAAGGGGAGCGGTACTTC.

The sample holds many counts of this clonotype. This chain links TRBV10-3 with TRBJ2-7; TRBD1 or TRBD2 may be the D gene (6 bases each). Trimming removed 6 bases at V and 0 bases at J, with 21 bases between. The CDR3 is 17 amino acids. CDR1 and CDR2 (germline): ENHRY, SYGVKD. CDR3 DNA: TGTGCCATCAGCGGGCCGAGGGGGGAAGGTAGCTCCTACGAGCAGTACTTC. It specifies CAISGPRGEGSSYEQYF.

Points on this clonotype: In this CDR3 the conserved last residue, phenylalanine or tryptophan, is missing, so a read error is likely. DNA for the CDR3: TGTGCCAGCAGCCATAACAGGGGATATACGCAGTATTGT. This codes for CASSHNRGYTQYC. The gene calls are TRBV28 and TRBJ2-3; TRBD1 aligns across 7 bases. V was clipped by 6 bases and J by 7 bases; unmatched bases: 7. The CDR3 is 13 residues long. Germline V gene sequence: CDR1 MDHEN, CDR2 SYDVKM.

Worth noting for this clonotype: Possible read error: a much larger clone is one base away. The rearrangement uses TRBV11-3 and TRBJ1-2; D perhaps matches TRBD1 (5 bases). This CDR3 contains 15 residues. In germline, CDR1 is SGHNT, CDR2 YENEEA. The CDR3 protein is CASSLDRQMDYGHTF. As DNA, the CDR3 is TGTGCCAGCAGCTTAGACCGACAGATGGACTATGGCCACACCTTC.

This clonotype was detected many times. The V call is TRBV30, the J call TRBJ2-7; 8 nucleotides align to TRBD2. The J segment lost 1 base and the V segment lost 1 base, leaving 12 bases of the junction unmatched. This CDR3 contains 17 residues. Germline V gives CDR1 GTSNPN, CDR2 SVGIG (reference sequence). The CDR3: CAWSGLKGTRDSYEQYF. The CDR3 nucleotides read TGTGCCTGGAGTGGACTTAAGGGGACTAGAGATTCCTACGAGCAGTACTTC. Variable domain in full (rest from reference TRBV30 and TRBJ2-7): SQTIHQWPATLVQPVGSPLSLECTVEGTSNPNLYWYRQAAGRGLQLLFYSVGIGQISSEVPQNLSASRPQDRQFILSSKKLLLSDSGFYLCAWSGLKGTRDSYEQYFGPGTRLTVT.

As regards this clonotype: A much larger clone differs from this one at a single base, so this may be a read error. This chain connects TRBV2 to TRBJ2-1; a possible D gene is TRBD1 (5 bases). The CDR3 is made up of 12 amino acids. Germline values: CDR1 SNHLY, CDR2 FYNNEI. This CDR3 reads CASSGERGERFF. In DNA, the CDR3 is TGTGCCAGCAGTGGGGAAAGGGGTGAGCGGTTCTTC.

On this clonotype itself: This clone may be a read error of a much larger clone one base away. The gene calls are TRBV9 and TRBJ1-1; 8 positions match TRBD1. V shed 1 base and J 3 bases; nucleotides not matched to a gene: 8. Germline V CDR1 and CDR2: SGDLS, YYNGEE. The CDR3 runs 16 residues. The CDR3 here is CASSVRSGQGHTEAFF. The CDR3 nucleotides are TGTGCCAGCAGCGTAAGGTCAGGACAGGGACACACTGAAGCTTTCTTT. Together with reference TRBV9 and TRBJ1-1, the CDR3 gives the full variable domain: DSGVTQTPKHLITATGQRVTLRCSPRSGDLSVYWYQQSLDQGLQFLIQYYNGEERAKGNILERFSAQQFPDLHSELNLSSLELGDSALYFCASSVRSGQGHTEAFFGQGTRLTVV.

Turning to this clonotype: This sequence may be a read error, since a much larger clone differs from it by one base. CDR3 nucleotide sequence: TGTGCCAGCGGCATTTTTCATCCACGAAAGACCTATGGCTACACCTTC. Protein: CASGIFHPRKTYGYTF. The chain joins TRBV5-8 to TRBJ1-2, with D hard to call. The CDR3 runs 16 residues. CDR1 and CDR2 (germline): SGHTS, YDEGEE. V was cut by 7 bases and J by 4 bases, with 23 bases left in between.

A word on this clonotype: This could be a read error, since a much larger clone is one nucleotide away. The V and J genes are TRBV5-4 and TRBJ1-2; 9 nucleotides agree with TRBD1. Germline assignment: CDR1 SGHNT and CDR2 YYREEE (reference sequence). The CDR3 is made up of 15 amino acids. CDR3 amino acids: CASRSSQGAADGYAF. The CDR3 DNA reads TGTGCCAGCAGAAGTTCACAGGGGGCGGCCGATGGCTACGCCTTC.

Worth noting for this clonotype: Being one base from a much bigger clone, this may be a read error. This chain joins TRBV27 and TRBJ2-2; 12 nucleotides agree with TRBD2. Germline-derived CDR1 and CDR2 are MNHEY and SMNVEV (reference sequence). The CDR3 has 17 amino acids. V was clipped by 0 bases and J by 10 bases; unmatched bases: 9. The CDR3 is CASSLSPSGRGLAELFF. CDR3 sequence (DNA): TGTGCCAGCAGTTTATCACCTAGCGGGAGGGGTCTCGCGGAGCTGTTTTTT.

In its sample, this clonotype was seen many times. The V and J genes are TRBV3-1 and TRBJ1-2; D gene ambiguous. The CDR3 is 17 residues long. V was cut by 4 bases and J by 4 bases, with 22 bases left in between. The germline V gene encodes CDR1 LGHDT and CDR2 YNNKEL (reference sequence). CDR3 bases: TGTGCCAGCAGCCCAGGCAACACCCTTCGAAAGACCTATGGCTACACCTTC. Residues: CASSPGNTLRKTYGYTF.

This clonotype was recorded at least ten times. The rearrangement uses TRBV28 and TRBJ1-3; unclear D gene. CDR3 length: 12 amino acids. Between the trimmed V and J ends, which lost 6 bases and 6 bases, there was a span of 9 bases. Germline V lookup: CDR1 MDHEN, CDR2 SYDVKM. CDR3 amino acids: CASRSPTNTIYF. For the CDR3, the DNA is TGTGCCAGCAGATCTCCCACAAACACCATATATTTT.

This clonotype was counted between two and nine times. This sequence joins TRBV5-1 and TRBJ2-1; TRBD2 matches at 11 bases. Trimming cost V 7 bases and J 1 base; bases outside gene matches: 7. The germline V gene encodes CDR1 SGHRS and CDR2 YFSETQ. CDR3 length equals 16 residues. This CDR3 reads CASGLTSGASYNEQFF. The CDR3 DNA follows: TGCGCCAGCGGCCTGACTAGCGGGGCGTCCTACAATGAGCAGTTCTTC.

Concerning this clonotype: A read error is possible here, since a much larger clone lies one base away. V usage is TRBV4-3 and J usage is TRBJ1-4, with TRBD1 identical over 8 bases. This CDR3 has 14 amino acids. CDR1 is LGHNA and CDR2 is YSLEER in the germline V gene. CDR3 sequence reads: CAGSPQTGDEKLFF. CDR3 DNA sequence: TGCGCCGGCAGCCCCCAGACAGGGGACGAAAAACTGTTTTTT.

In this sample, this clonotype turned up many times. V gene TRBV12-3 or TRBV12-4 combines with J gene TRBJ2-5; D may be TRBD2 (6 bases). V shed 5 bases and J shed 5 bases, with 15 bases lying between them. The length of the CDR3 is 14 residues. The CDR3 DNA is TGTGCCAGCAGTCGCGGGACCTGGAGGGAGACCCAGTACTTC. Protein product: CASSRGTWRETQYF.

This clonotype turned up a few times. The V gene is TRBV7-2, the J gene TRBJ2-1, with D tentatively TRBD1 or TRBD2 (6 bases each). This CDR3 region has 17 residues. V was trimmed by 5 bases and J by 9 bases, leaving 26 bases between them. Germline CDR1 is SGHTA and CDR2 is FQGNSA. Here the CDR3 DNA reads TGTGCCAGCAGCCTACTCTTCGCGGGACGCAAGGGGGGTGAGCAGTTCTTC. As protein: CASSLLFAGRKGGEQFF.

Worth noting for this clonotype: This clone may be a read error of a much larger clone one base away. This CDR3 reads CASGLMQGNYGYTF. The DNA of the CDR3 is TGCGCCAGCGGCTTGATGCAGGGAAACTATGGCTACACCTTC. This sequence joins TRBV5-1 and TRBJ1-2; weak D call: TRBD1 (5 bases). Germline values: CDR1 SGHRS, CDR2 YFSETQ. CDR3 length: 14 amino acids.